Listed here are 20 T cell receptor beta chains from one sample, sequenced in a study of T cells in Graves' hyperthyroidism and ophthalmopathy. Amplified regions were TCR beta CDR3 sequences from RNA transcripts. Carried out on the TCR CDR3, a first-round RT-PCR used the HTBI primer set. One entry per CDR3 protein, called by TCRdb with MiXCR from the multiplex PCR reads. The sample includes about 520,000 distinct CDR3 sequences, roughly a quarter of them seen just once. Sequencing was performed on blood. Receptors were obtained from a woman between 25 and 40 years old with Graves' ophthalmopathy.

This clonotype has ten or more counts. The rearrangement joins TRBV11-1 to TRBJ2-7; either TRBD1 or TRBD2 may supply D (5 bases each). The CDR3 loop spans 16 amino acids. Germline CDR1 and CDR2: SGHAT and FQDESV (reference sequence). Trimming removed 4 bases from V and 2 bases from J, with 18 bases in between. CDR3 loop: CASSSLGREVAYEQYF. The CDR3 DNA reads TGTGCCAGCAGCTCGTTGGGACGAGAAGTGGCCTACGAGCAGTACTTC.

This clonotype was observed many times. The chain carries TRBV11-1 and TRBJ1-1; D remains ambiguous. V gave up 1 base and J gave up 4 bases, with 7 bases separating them. CDR3 length: 13 residues. Germline-derived CDR1 and CDR2 are SGHAT and FQDESV (reference sequence). The CDR3 nucleotides read TGTGCCAGCAGCTTAGGAGACCCCACTGAAGCTTTCTTT. It encodes CASSLGDPTEAFF.

This clonotype has at least ten counts. The chain has TRBV27 and TRBJ1-1; tentatively, D is TRBD1 (6 bases). Germline CDR1 MNHEY, CDR2 SMNVEV (reference sequence). Deletions cut 4 bases from V and 4 bases from J, with 10 bases between. The CDR3 extends over 13 amino acids. The CDR3 DNA reads TGTGCCAGCAGTTCCACGGACAGCACTGAAGCTTTCTTT. This translates into CASSSTDSTEAFF.

J is TRBJ2-7 and V is TRBV10-3, with D tentatively TRBD2 (6 bases). This CDR3 is 13 amino acids long. The V end lost 7 bases, the J end lost 4 bases, and 14 bases lay between the germline ends. Germline loops: CDR1 ENHRY, CDR2 SYGVKD. The DNA of the CDR3 is TGTGCCATCAAGGTAGTGGGAGGTTACGAGCAGTACTTC. Translating it yields CAIKVVGGYEQYF.

This clonotype was detected ten times or more. The V gene is TRBV11-2, the J gene TRBJ1-1; D is perhaps TRBD1 (6 bases). The CDR3 covers 15 residues. V shed 3 bases and J shed 5 bases, with 16 bases lying between them. Germline CDR1 SGHAT, CDR2 FQNNGV. For the CDR3, the DNA is TGTGCCAGCAGCTTCGGGAGGGGGGCGAGGACTGAAGCTTTCTTT. This encodes CASSFGRGARTEAFF.

The V call is TRBV7-9, the J call TRBJ2-7; a possible D gene is TRBD2 (5 bases). The CDR3 covers 13 residues. Germline V gene data show CDR1 as SEHNR and CDR2 as FQNEAQ (reference sequence). Deletions cut 8 bases from V and 6 bases from J, with 17 bases between. This CDR3 is CASRQVGEFEQYF. Written as DNA, the CDR3 is TGTGCCAGCCGCCAAGTCGGGGAATTCGAGCAGTACTTC.

The sample holds a few counts of this clonotype. The chain employs TRBV28 and TRBJ1-5; TRBD1 matches at 10 bases. CDR1 and CDR2 (germline): MDHEN, SYDVKM. Trimming at V came to 8 bases and at J to 5 bases, leaving 12 bases not matched to a gene. The CDR3 runs to 16 residues. The CDR3 is CASGPSGQGEDQPQHF. In DNA form, the CDR3 reads TGTGCCAGCGGCCCATCCGGACAGGGGGAGGATCAGCCCCAGCATTTT.

The chain recombines TRBV6-2 or TRBV6-3 with TRBJ2-7; the match to TRBD1 covers 7 bases. V shed 5 bases, J shed 6 bases, and the junction held 10 bases outside the gene matches. Germline assignment: CDR1 MNHEY and CDR2 SVGEGT. This CDR3 spans 14 amino acids. In DNA form, the CDR3 reads TGTGCCAGCAGTCGGACAGGCGGCTGGAGCGAGCAGTACTTC. Amino acid sequence: CASSRTGGWSEQYF.

The chain is built from TRBV15 and TRBJ2-7; D ambiguous. Germline-derived CDR1 and CDR2 are LNHNV and YYDKDF (reference sequence). Trimming left V 0 bases short and J 4 bases short, with 13 bases between. This CDR3 is 15 amino acids long. CDR3 coding DNA: TGTGCCACCAGCAGAGATAGCCGGGCTGGATACGAGCAGTACTTC. Translation gives CATSRDSRAGYEQYF. The complete variable domain, with remaining parts taken from reference TRBV15 and TRBJ2-7, reads DAMVIQNPRYQVTQFGKPVTLSCSQTLNHNVMYWYQQKSSQAPKLLFHYYDKDFNNEADTPDNFQSRRPNTSFCFLDIRSPGLGDTAMYLCATSRDSRAGYEQYFGPGTRLTVT.

This clonotype was counted between two and nine times. The CDR3 here is CSASRVGWQETQYF. In nucleotides, the CDR3 is TGCAGTGCAAGTCGGGTCGGCTGGCAAGAGACCCAGTACTTC. The rearrangement uses TRBV20-1 and TRBJ2-5; no definite D call. The CDR3 covers 14 residues. The germline CDR1 and CDR2 sequences are DFQATT and SNEGSKA (reference sequence). V lost 6 bases and J 2 bases, leaving 16 bases between the germline ends.

Many counts were recorded for this clonotype. The gene calls are TRBV20-1 and TRBJ2-2; TRBD1 aligns across 9 bases. Germline V lookup: CDR1 DFQATT, CDR2 SNEGSKA (reference sequence). This CDR3 contains 14 residues. V shed 3 bases and J 7 bases; nucleotides not matched to a gene: 6. The CDR3 DNA reads as TGCAGTGCTAGGGGACAGGGCTTTGGCGGGGAGCTGTTTTTT. This sequence encodes CSARGQGFGGELFF.

This clonotype was picked up many times. The V gene is TRBV29-1, the J gene TRBJ1-2; 7 positions match TRBD1. Per germline, CDR1 SQVTM and CDR2 ANQGSEA. V lost 3 bases to trimming and J lost 7 bases; unmatched junction nucleotides: 5. CDR3 length: 12 residues. CDR3 residues: CSVDFGTVGYTF. In DNA form, the CDR3 reads TGCAGCGTTGATTTCGGGACAGTTGGCTACACCTTC.

V is TRBV6-1 and J is TRBJ2-2; perhaps TRBD2 as D (6 bases). V was trimmed by 2 bases and J by 4 bases, leaving 8 bases between them. Germline loops: CDR1 MNHNS, CDR2 SASEGT. CDR3 size: 14 residues. DNA of the CDR3: TGTGCCAGCAGTGAACGCGGGATCACCGGGGAGCTGTTTTTT. Its protein is CASSERGITGELFF.

Of note for this clonotype: A read error is possible here, since a much larger clone lies one base away. J is TRBJ2-3 and V is TRBV11-2; unclear D gene. The CDR3 runs to 15 residues. Trimming pared 0 bases from V and 5 bases from J, leaving 12 bases between. Germline CDR1 is SGHAT and CDR2 is FQNNGV. DNA for the CDR3: TGTGCCAGCAGCTTAGAGGGCCAGCCCATAGATACGCAGTATTTT. It yields the protein CASSLEGQPIDTQYF.

There are many counts of this clonotype. Written as DNA, the CDR3 is TGTGCCTGGATAAATCAGGGGAACACTGAAGCTTTCTTT. It codes for CAWINQGNTEAFF. The chain has TRBV30 and TRBJ1-1, with D perhaps matching TRBD1 (5 bases). CDR1 and CDR2 from the germline V gene are GTSNPN and SVGIG (reference sequence). Trimming took off 4 bases at V and 1 base at J, with 10 bases between the two ends. The CDR3 consists of 13 residues. The variable domain in full, with the rest retrieved from reference TRBV30 and TRBJ1-1, is SQTIHQWPATLVQPVGSPLSLECTVEGTSNPNLYWYRQAAGRGLQLLFYSVGIGQISSEVPQNLSASRPQDRQFILSSKKLLLSDSGFYLCAWINQGNTEAFFGQGTRLTVV.

J is TRBJ2-7 and V is TRBV28; perhaps TRBD1 as D (5 bases). Trimming took 4 bases from V and 6 from J, leaving 16 bases between them. Germline loops: CDR1 MDHEN, CDR2 SYDVKM. The CDR3 sequence is 14 residues long. CDR3 residues: CASSSTQGFSEQYF. The CDR3, as DNA: TGTGCCAGCAGTTCAACCCAGGGATTTAGCGAGCAGTACTTC.

This clonotype has ten or more counts. The chain couples TRBV6-1 to TRBJ2-7; a possible D gene is TRBD1 (5 bases). CDR3 length: 15 residues. V gave up 6 bases and J gave up 0 bases, with 15 bases separating them. Germline V gene data show CDR1 as MNHNS and CDR2 as SASEGT. CDR3 in amino acids: CASSLGRGRSYEQYF. CDR3 sequence (DNA): TGTGCCAGCAGCCTAGGAAGGGGTCGCTCCTACGAGCAGTACTTC.

The chain links TRBV20-1 to TRBJ1-2; 7 bases match TRBD1. Germline V lookup: CDR1 DFQATT, CDR2 SNEGSKA (reference sequence). The CDR3 covers 15 residues. V was pared by 0 bases and J by 6 bases, with 10 bases of the junction left unmatched. The CDR3 DNA follows: TGCAGTGCTAGAGATGTTCTTACAGGGGCTAATGGCTACACCTTC. Translated: CSARDVLTGANGYTF.

This clonotype was recorded once. This rearrangement joins TRBV6-2 or TRBV6-3 to TRBJ2-7; TRBD2 might be the D (5 bases). The CDR3 totals 13 residues. The V end lost 6 bases, the J end lost 3 bases, and 12 bases lay between the germline ends. Germline lookup yields CDR1 MNHEY and CDR2 SVGEGT. The DNA of the CDR3 is TGTGCCAGCAGATTCCGGGGTGACTACGAGCAGTACTTC. The encoded protein is CASRFRGDYEQYF.

This clonotype occurred many times. This chain joins TRBV29-1 and TRBJ1-2; 10 nucleotides align to TRBD1. Germline CDR1 is SQVTM and CDR2 is ANQGSEA. V lost 6 bases to trimming and J lost 8 bases; unmatched junction nucleotides: 12. This CDR3 is built from 14 residues. The CDR3 DNA sequence: TGCAGCGTCCCTTCTATTGGACAGGGGGACGGCTACACCTTC. Translation gives CSVPSIGQGDGYTF.